This T cell receptor beta chain was recorded in a study of cytomegalovirus exposure and HLA in healthy donors. Study-level points and caveats: TCR sequences were mostly rare, though some public TCRs occurred in many donors.

A remark on this clone: Its antigen is unidentified.

Germline-derived CDR1 and CDR2 are MDHEN and SYDVKM. CDR3 length: 16 amino acids. V was pared by 5 bases and J by 0 bases, with 16 bases between. Some clones are missing from TCRdb's copy, which holds only in-frame ones; the method was immunoSEQ multiplex PCR. The sample holds some 320,000 clones, around 87% seen once. The chain carries TRBV28 and TRBJ2-5, with D perhaps given as TRBD1 or TRBD2 (5 bases each). The TCR originated in a woman in her 30s in good health and CMV-seropositive. The sequenced material came from PBMCs. CDR3 sequence: CASSGGREPYQETQYF. The CDR3 DNA sequence: TGTGCCAGCAGTGGGGGACGGGAACCGTACCAAGAGACCCAGTACTTC. Supplemented by reference TRBV28 and TRBJ2-5, the full variable domain reads DVKVTQSSRYLVKRTGEKVFLECVQDMDHENMFWYRQDPGLGLRLIYFSYDVKMKEKGDIPEGYSVSREKKERFSLILESASTNQTSMYLCASSGGREPYQETQYFGPGTRLLVL.